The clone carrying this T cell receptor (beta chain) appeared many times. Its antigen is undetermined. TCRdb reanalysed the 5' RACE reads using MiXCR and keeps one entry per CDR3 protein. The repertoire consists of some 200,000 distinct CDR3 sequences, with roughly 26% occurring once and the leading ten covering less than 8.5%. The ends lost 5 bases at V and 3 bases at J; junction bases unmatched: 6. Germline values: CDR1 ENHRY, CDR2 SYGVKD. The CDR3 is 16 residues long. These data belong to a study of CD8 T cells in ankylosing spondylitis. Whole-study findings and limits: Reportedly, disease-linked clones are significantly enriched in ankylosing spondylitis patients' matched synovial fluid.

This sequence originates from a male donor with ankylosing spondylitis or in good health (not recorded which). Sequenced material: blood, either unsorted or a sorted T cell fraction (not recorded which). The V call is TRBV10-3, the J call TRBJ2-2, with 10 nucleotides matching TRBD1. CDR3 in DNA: TGTGCCATCAGTCGGACAGGGGGAATGGACACCGGGGAGCTGTTTTTT. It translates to CAISRTGGMDTGELFF.